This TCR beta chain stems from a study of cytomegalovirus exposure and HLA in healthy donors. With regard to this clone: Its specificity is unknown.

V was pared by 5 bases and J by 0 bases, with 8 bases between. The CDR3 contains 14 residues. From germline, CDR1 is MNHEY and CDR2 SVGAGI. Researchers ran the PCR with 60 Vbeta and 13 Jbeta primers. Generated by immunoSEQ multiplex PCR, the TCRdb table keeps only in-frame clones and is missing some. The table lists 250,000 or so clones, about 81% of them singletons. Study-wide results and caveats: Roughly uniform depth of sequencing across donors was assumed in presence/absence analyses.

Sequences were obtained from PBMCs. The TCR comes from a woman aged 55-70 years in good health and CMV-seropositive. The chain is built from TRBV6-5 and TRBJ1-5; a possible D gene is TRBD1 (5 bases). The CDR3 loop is CASSPRVSNQPQHF. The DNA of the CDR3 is TGTGCCAGCAGTCCCAGGGTTAGCAATCAGCCCCAGCATTTT.